The next 15 T cell receptor beta chains were all read from a single sample in a study of OX40 agonist ivuxolimab in advanced cancers. Some clones are missing from TCRdb's copy, which holds only in-frame ones; the method was immunoSEQ multiplex PCR. The sample contains tens of thousands of clones, around 80% of which appear only once. The sample was CD4+ or CD8+ T cells sorted from blood, taken in a trial of the OX40 agonist ivuxolimab. The receptors come from an adult with an advanced solid tumor such as melanoma, head and neck, liver or kidney cancer.

In its sample, this clone was seen a few times. The rearrangement joins TRBV30 to TRBJ1-1; 8 nucleotides agree with TRBD1. The junction had 0 bases not matched to a gene; V was cut back by 5 bases and J by 1 base. Germline CDR1 reads GTSNPN; CDR2 reads SVGIG (reference sequence). The CDR3 is 12 amino acids. The CDR3 region has the DNA TGTGCCTGGGGACAGGGGAACACTGAAGCTTTCTTT. Translating gives CAWGQGNTEAFF.

The chain links TRBV7-2 to TRBJ1-5, with a tentative D call TRBD1 (5 bases). Trimming removed 1 base from V and 6 bases from J, with 7 bases in between. The CDR3 length is 13 residues. Germline V CDR1 and CDR2: SGHTA, FQGNSA. CDR3 sequence: CASSLDGGQPQHF. CDR3 DNA sequence: TGTGCCAGCAGCTTAGACGGGGGTCAGCCCCAGCATTTT.

The chain combines TRBV9 with TRBJ1-2; D is possibly TRBD1 (5 bases). Germline CDR1 SGDLS, CDR2 YYNGEE. The CDR3 covers 15 residues. Trimming removed 1 base at V and 7 bases at J, with 17 bases between. CDR3 protein: CASSVTDLGAVGYTF. DNA for the CDR3: TGTGCCAGCAGCGTAACAGACCTTGGGGCAGTTGGCTACACCTTC.

J is TRBJ2-7 and V is TRBV29-1; 10 nucleotides agree with TRBD1. After removal of 6 bases from V and 6 bases from J, the junction contained 8 bases not matched to a gene. This CDR3 has 13 amino acids. Germline V gene sequence: CDR1 SQVTM, CDR2 ANQGSEA. The CDR3 bases are TGCAGCGTCGAAACGACAGGGGGCGGCGAGCAGTACTTC. Residues: CSVETTGGGEQYF.

V and J are TRBV13 and TRBJ2-5; 8 bases align to TRBD1. Germline V gene lookup returns CDR1 PRHDT and CDR2 FYEKMQ (reference sequence). With V trimmed by 3 bases and J by 5 bases, 8 bases remained unmatched. The CDR3 runs to 15 residues. The chain's CDR3 is CASSLAAGQGETQYF. In nucleotides, the CDR3 is TGTGCCAGCAGCTTGGCCGCCGGACAGGGTGAGACCCAGTACTTC.

The J gene is TRBJ1-1, the V gene TRBV4-2, with 9 bases aligning to TRBD1. Per the germline V gene, CDR1 is LGHNA and CDR2 is YNFKEQ. CDR3 length: 17 amino acids. V gave up 3 bases and J gave up 0 bases; unmatched junction bases: 8. CDR3 nucleotides: TGTGCCAGCAGCCAGATGGGGACAGGGCCCATGAACACTGAAGCTTTCTTT. It yields the protein CASSQMGTGPMNTEAFF.

In DNA, the CDR3 is TGTGCCAGCACCAGGGGGAAGCCCGGATCGACAACTAATGAAAAACTGTTTTTT. It yields the protein CASTRGKPGSTTNEKLFF. The rearrangement links TRBV25-1 to TRBJ1-4; 7 nucleotides agree with TRBD1. J lost 0 bases, V lost 7 bases, and 14 bases had no gene match. Germline-derived CDR1 and CDR2 are MGHDK and SYGVNS. The CDR3 loop spans 18 amino acids.

The table lists this clone with a count of one. The chain employs TRBV5-5 and TRBJ1-4; possibly TRBD1 for D (6 bases). The CDR3 length is 15 residues. Germline loops: CDR1 SGHKS, CDR2 YYEKEE (reference sequence). Trimming stripped 1 base from V and 8 bases from J, with 15 bases between. CDR3 DNA sequence: TGTGCCAGCAGCTTGTTGGGACACGACGGGGAAAAACTGTTTTTT. Encoded protein: CASSLLGHDGEKLFF.

The chain couples TRBV11-2 to TRBJ2-7; either TRBD1 or TRBD2 may supply D (6 bases each). The V gene lost 5 bases and the J gene lost 3 bases, with 20 bases spanning the gap. There are 16 residues in the CDR3. The germline V gene encodes CDR1 SGHAT and CDR2 FQNNGV. The CDR3 DNA reads TGTGCCAGCAGCCGGGTTCCGGGGGCGGGAATCTACGAGCAGTACTTC. The encoded protein is CASSRVPGAGIYEQYF.

V usage is TRBV6-1 and J usage is TRBJ2-3; D not resolved. Trimming removed 0 bases from V and 3 bases from J, with 19 bases in between. The CDR3 is 18 residues long. Germline lookup yields CDR1 MNHNS and CDR2 SASEGT. Here the CDR3 reads CASSEAEVGSLGTDTQYF. For the CDR3, the DNA is TGTGCCAGCAGTGAAGCAGAGGTGGGCTCTCTGGGAACAGATACGCAGTATTTT.

The V and J genes are TRBV9 and TRBJ1-4; D call uncertain. Trimming stripped 0 bases from V and 0 bases from J, with 3 bases between. This CDR3 comprises 14 residues. Looked up from germline, CDR1 is SGDLS and CDR2 is YYNGEE. The CDR3 DNA follows: TGTGCCAGCAGCGTAGATGCAACTAATGAAAAACTGTTTTTT. This gives the protein CASSVDATNEKLFF.

Notes on this clone: Germline and junction disagree at one end, which may indicate a read error. V is TRBV7-7 and J is TRBJ1-2; D unresolved. The CDR3 covers 15 residues. Looked up from germline, CDR1 is SSHAT and CDR2 is FNYEAQ (reference sequence). CDR3 region: CASSLAFARDYGYTF. As DNA, the CDR3 is TGTGCTAGCAGCTTAGCTTTCGCCCGGGACTATGGCTACACCTTC.

The chain recombines TRBV19 with TRBJ1-1; TRBD1 agrees at 7 bases. This CDR3 is built from 15 residues. The V segment lost 5 bases and the J segment 5 bases; nucleotides outside the gene matches: 11. Per germline, CDR1 LNHDA and CDR2 SQIVND (reference sequence). The CDR3 coding sequence is TGTGCCAGTAGTTTCAGACAGGGATCGAATACTGAAGCTTTCTTT. Translated, it gives CASSFRQGSNTEAFF.

This chain links TRBV6-5 with TRBJ2-6; no clear D gene. The CDR3 is made up of 15 amino acids. Germline V CDR1 and CDR2: MNHEY, SVGAGI. Deletions cut 6 bases from V and 1 base from J, with 10 bases between. The CDR3 loop reads CASRPPGSGANVLTF. In nucleotides, the CDR3 is TGTGCCAGCAGACCCCCTGGGTCTGGGGCCAACGTCCTGACTTTC.

The chain carries TRBV7-9 and TRBJ1-5; 10 bases are a match to TRBD1. This CDR3 is 16 amino acids long. V gave up 3 bases and J gave up 5 bases; unmatched junction bases: 7. Germline V gene sequence: CDR1 SEHNR, CDR2 FQNEAQ (reference sequence). CDR3 coding DNA: TGTGCCAGCAGCTTGGGGGCGGGACAGGGGTATCAGCCCCAGCATTTT. Protein: CASSLGAGQGYQPQHF. Full variable domain (missing parts from reference TRBV7-9 and TRBJ1-5): DTGVSQNPRHKITKRGQNVTFRCDPISEHNRLYWYRQTLGQGPEFLTYFQNEAQLEKSRLLSDRFSAERPKGSFSTLEIQRTEQGDSAMYLCASSLGAGQGYQPQHFGDGTRLSIL.